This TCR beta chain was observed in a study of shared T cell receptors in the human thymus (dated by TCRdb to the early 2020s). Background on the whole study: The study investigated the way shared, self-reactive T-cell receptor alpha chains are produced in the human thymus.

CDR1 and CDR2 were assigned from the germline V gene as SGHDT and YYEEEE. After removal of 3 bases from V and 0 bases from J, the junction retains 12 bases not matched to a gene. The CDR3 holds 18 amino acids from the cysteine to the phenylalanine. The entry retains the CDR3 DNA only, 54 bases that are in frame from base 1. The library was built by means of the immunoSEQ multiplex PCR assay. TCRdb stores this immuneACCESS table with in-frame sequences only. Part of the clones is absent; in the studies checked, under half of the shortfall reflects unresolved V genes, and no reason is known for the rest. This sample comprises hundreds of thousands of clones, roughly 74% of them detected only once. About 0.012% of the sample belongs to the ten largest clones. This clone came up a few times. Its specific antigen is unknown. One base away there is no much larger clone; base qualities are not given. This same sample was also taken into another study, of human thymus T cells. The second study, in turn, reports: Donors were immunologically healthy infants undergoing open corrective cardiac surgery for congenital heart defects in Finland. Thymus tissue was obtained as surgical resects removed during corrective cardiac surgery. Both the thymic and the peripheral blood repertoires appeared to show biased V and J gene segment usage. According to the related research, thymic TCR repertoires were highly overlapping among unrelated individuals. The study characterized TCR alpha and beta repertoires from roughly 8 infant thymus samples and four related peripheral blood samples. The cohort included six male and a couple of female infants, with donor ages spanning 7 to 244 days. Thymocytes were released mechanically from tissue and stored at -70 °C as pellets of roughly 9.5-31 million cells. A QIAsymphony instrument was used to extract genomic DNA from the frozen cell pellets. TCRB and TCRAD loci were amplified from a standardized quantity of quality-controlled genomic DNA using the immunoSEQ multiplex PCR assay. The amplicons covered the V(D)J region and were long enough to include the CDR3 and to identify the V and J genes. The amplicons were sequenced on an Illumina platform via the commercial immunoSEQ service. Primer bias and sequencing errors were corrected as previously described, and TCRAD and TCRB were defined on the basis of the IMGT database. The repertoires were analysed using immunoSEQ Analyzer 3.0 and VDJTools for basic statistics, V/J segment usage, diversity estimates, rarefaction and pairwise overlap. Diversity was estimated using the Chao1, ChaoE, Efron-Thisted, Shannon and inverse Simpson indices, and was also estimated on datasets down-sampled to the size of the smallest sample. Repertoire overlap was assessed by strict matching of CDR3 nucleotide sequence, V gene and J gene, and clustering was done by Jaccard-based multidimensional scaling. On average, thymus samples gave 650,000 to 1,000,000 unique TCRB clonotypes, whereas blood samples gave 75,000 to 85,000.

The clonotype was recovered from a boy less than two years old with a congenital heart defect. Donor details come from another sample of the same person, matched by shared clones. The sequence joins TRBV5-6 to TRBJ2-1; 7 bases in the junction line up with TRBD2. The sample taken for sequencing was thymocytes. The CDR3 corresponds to CASSCAGSGVRSYNEQFF. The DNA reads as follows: TGTGCCAGCAGCTGCGCGGGAAGCGGGGTCCGCTCCTACAATGAGCAGTTCTTC. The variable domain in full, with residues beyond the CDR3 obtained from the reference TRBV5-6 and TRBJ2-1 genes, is DAGVTQSPTHLIKTRGQQVTLRCSPKSGHDTVSWYQQALGQGPQFIFQYYEEEERQRGNFPDRFSGHQFPNYSSELNVNALLLGDSALYLCASSCAGSGVRSYNEQFFGPGTRLTVL.